This T cell receptor beta chain was recorded in a study of T cell responses to AZD1222 COVID-19 vaccine. Repertoires were generated with immunoSEQ multiplex PCR, while TCRdb's copy carries only in-frame clones and drops some. This sample has about 59,000 clones, with 89% found just once. Study findings and constraints: Spike-specific TCR depth and breadth grew after two AZD1222 doses. With dominance at 160-218 and 743-854, vaccine-associated CD4 TCRs spanned spike.

CDR3 size: 14 residues. Trimming stripped 4 bases from V and 5 bases from J, with 15 bases between. The germline V gene has CDR1 SGHRS and CDR2 YFSETQ. Concerning this clone: The antigen remains unidentified.

Specimen: peripheral blood, collected 28 days after the second AZD1222 dose. The clonotype comes from an adult who received the AZD1222 COVID-19 vaccine. This chain links TRBV5-1 with TRBJ2-5; tentatively, D is TRBD1 (6 bases). CDR3 in DNA: TGCGCCAGCAGCCCCGGGACCCAGGGGGAGACCCAGTACTTC. Translated: CASSPGTQGETQYF.